This T cell receptor (beta chain) derives from a study of cytomegalovirus exposure and HLA in healthy donors. Study conclusions and caveats: Rarity held for most TCR sequences, but there were some public TCRs that occurred in many donors. Earlier analysis yielded a pattern in which most TCR beta V segments were productive about 90% or about 30% of the time.

Losses at the gene ends were 3 bases for V and 2 bases for J; bases not matched to a gene: 9. CDR1 KGHSH and CDR2 LQKENI come from the germline V gene. The CDR3 consists of 16 residues. The primer mix had 60 Vbeta and 13 Jbeta primers. Data came from immunoSEQ multiplex PCR; TCRdb stores just in-frame clones and leaves some out. Of about 120,000 clones in the sample, 81% were seen once. Of note for this clone: Its specificity is not known.

The rearrangement uses TRBV18 and TRBJ1-1; 7 bases map to TRBD1. This sequence was found in a woman between 25 and 40 years old in good health and CMV-seronegative. Specimen: PBMCs. DNA for the CDR3: TGTGCCAGCTCACCGCAGGGACAGTGGAGCAACACTGAAGCTTTCTTT. Translation: CASSPQGQWSNTEAFF.